These 27 T cell receptor beta chains came from one sample sequenced in a study of blood T cell repertoires in COVID-19. The data were produced by immunoSEQ multiplex PCR, yet TCRdb's version contains in-frame clones alone and is incomplete. The data contain 95,000 to 150,000 clones, more than 65% of them seen just once; the ten biggest clones take up 2% to 2.5%. The sample was peripheral blood. The receptors were gathered from a woman aged 65 to 85 with acute or convalescent COVID-19.

The V call is TRBV3-1 (or the pseudogene TRBV3-2), the J call TRBJ2-5; possibly TRBD1 for D (5 bases). This CDR3 spans 13 amino acids. Trimming removed 6 bases from V and 5 bases from J, with 13 bases in between. The germline V gene has CDR1 LGHDT and CDR2 YNNKEL (reference sequence). The DNA for the CDR3 is TGTGCCAGCAGACAGGTTCAAGGGGAGACCCAGTACTTC. It codes for CASRQVQGETQYF.

This clone appeared many times. The genes are TRBV4-1 and TRBJ2-2; 9 positions match TRBD1. Germline V gene sequence: CDR1 MGHRA, CDR2 YSYEKL. V shed 1 base, J shed 4 bases, and the junction held 4 bases outside the gene matches. This CDR3 region has 16 residues. The CDR3 DNA follows: TGCGCCAGCAGCCAAGGGAAGGACAGGGGCACCGGGGAGCTGTTTTTT. Its protein is CASSQGKDRGTGELFF.

The gene calls are TRBV28 and TRBJ2-7; TRBD1 agrees at 10 bases. CDR1 and CDR2 from the germline V gene are MDHEN and SYDVKM. The CDR3 loop spans 14 amino acids. Trimming removed 10 bases from V and 6 bases from J; junction bases left unmatched: 12. CDR3: CATEWGTGESEQYF. CDR3 nucleotides: TGTGCCACGGAGTGGGGGACAGGGGAAAGCGAGCAGTACTTC.

This clone was found once. The chain uses TRBV10-3 and TRBJ1-4; no reliable D call. The V gene's germline CDR1 is ENHRY and CDR2 SYGVKD. The CDR3 runs 12 residues. Trimming removed 3 bases at V and 7 bases at J, with 6 bases between. The CDR3 coding sequence is TGTGCCATCAGTGAATTCGGTGAAAAACTGTTTTTT. Protein: CAISEFGEKLFF.

The sample holds a few counts of this clone. This chain joins TRBV20-1 and TRBJ1-2; D remains ambiguous. Trimming cost V 3 bases and J 1 base, with 9 bases left between them. Germline loops: CDR1 DFQATT, CDR2 SNEGSKA (reference sequence). The CDR3 runs to 13 residues. Written as DNA, the CDR3 is TGCAGTGCTAGTTACCGGGATAACTATGGCTACACCTTC. It encodes CSASYRDNYGYTF.

This chain uses TRBV2 with TRBJ2-2; tentative D call: TRBD2 (5 bases). Germline V gene data show CDR1 as SNHLY and CDR2 as FYNNEI. The CDR3 runs 18 residues. V was clipped by 3 bases and J by 5 bases, with 22 bases between them. DNA of the CDR3: TGTGCCAGCAGTGAGGAATTATTTACGGAGGCTAGGACCGGGGAGCTGTTTTTT. This codes for CASSEELFTEARTGELFF.

The chain is built from TRBV4-1 and TRBJ1-4; 8 bases line up with TRBD1. This CDR3 contains 15 residues. Germline-derived CDR1 and CDR2 are MGHRA and YSYEKL. Unmatched junction bases numbered 6, after V lost 1 base and J lost 8 bases. CDR3 in amino acids: CASSQVQDRAEKLFF. The CDR3 DNA follows: TGCGCCAGCAGCCAAGTGCAGGACAGGGCCGAAAAACTGTTTTTT.

The CDR3 DNA follows: TGCGCCAGCAGTGAGTCGAGGGATTGGCGCGGCTACACCTTC. It specifies CASSESRDWRGYTF. The chain carries TRBV10-1 and TRBJ1-2, with D unclear. V lost 0 bases and J 8 bases, leaving 13 bases between the germline ends. Germline V gives CDR1 WNHNN, CDR2 SYGVQD (reference sequence). The CDR3 contains 14 residues.

The chain carries TRBV19 and TRBJ2-7; possible D gene TRBD2, 6 bases. CDR1 is LNHDA and CDR2 is SQIVND in the germline V gene (reference sequence). Trimming stripped 1 base from V and 6 bases from J, with 10 bases between. This CDR3 has 13 amino acids. CDR3 nucleotides: TGTGCCAGTAGTATAGCAAGCGGGCTCGAGCAGTACTTC. Its translation: CASSIASGLEQYF.

The genes are TRBV6-1 and TRBJ1-2, with 7 bases that match TRBD1. V shed 5 bases and J 3 bases; nucleotides not matched to a gene: 3. Germline-derived CDR1 and CDR2 are MNHNS and SASEGT. CDR3 length equals 13 residues. CDR3 in DNA: TGTGCCAGCAGTCCAGGGACAGACTATGGCTACACCTTC. Its protein is CASSPGTDYGYTF.

This clone was recorded a few times. The chain is built from TRBV5-5 and TRBJ1-5; D is unresolved. Trimming took 2 bases from V and 0 from J, leaving 12 bases between them. This CDR3 is 16 amino acids long. Germline loops: CDR1 SGHKS, CDR2 YYEKEE (reference sequence). Here the CDR3 DNA reads TGTGCCAGCAGCTTTTTAGCGGTGGGTAGCAATCAGCCCCAGCATTTT. This translates into CASSFLAVGSNQPQHF. Filled out from reference TRBV5-5 and TRBJ1-5, the complete variable domain reads DAGVTQSPTHLIKTRGQQVTLRCSPISGHKSVSWYQQVLGQGPQFIFQYYEKEERGRGNFPDRFSARQFPNYSSELNVNALLLGDSALYLCASSFLAVGSNQPQHFGDGTRLSIL.

The V and J genes are TRBV11-2 and TRBJ2-3, with 7 bases identical to TRBD2. Trimming removed 1 base from V and 8 bases from J; junction bases left unmatched: 9. The germline gives CDR1 SGHAT, CDR2 FQNNGV. The CDR3 has 15 amino acids. The CDR3 region is CASSLGGGAGVTQYF. The CDR3 DNA reads TGTGCCAGCAGCTTAGGGGGAGGGGCTGGGGTTACGCAGTATTTT.

This chain connects TRBV29-1 to TRBJ1-2; D is uncertain. V shed 5 bases and J shed 2 bases, with 9 bases lying between them. Germline V gives CDR1 SQVTM, CDR2 ANQGSEA. CDR3 size: 12 residues. The CDR3 sequence: CSVLRENYGYTF. DNA of the CDR3: TGCAGCGTTTTAAGGGAGAACTATGGCTACACCTTC.

The chain uses TRBV3-1 (or the pseudogene TRBV3-2) and TRBJ2-5; 12 bases align to TRBD1. Per germline, CDR1 LGHDT and CDR2 YNNKEL (reference sequence). The CDR3 sequence is 15 residues long. The junction had 4 bases not matched to a gene; V was cut back by 4 bases and J by 4 bases. CDR3 sequence: CASSRGTGGRETQYF. CDR3 nucleotides: TGTGCCAGCAGCCGGGGGACAGGGGGCCGAGAGACCCAGTACTTC.

The rearrangement uses TRBV5-4 and TRBJ2-5; maybe TRBD2 (7 bases). V shed 7 bases and J shed 5 bases, with 21 bases lying between them. This CDR3 spans 15 amino acids. The germline V gene has CDR1 SGHNT and CDR2 YYREEE (reference sequence). The CDR3 spells CASHLRGAPRETQYF. The CDR3 DNA sequence: TGTGCCAGCCATTTACGGGGGGCGCCTAGGGAGACCCAGTACTTC. The full variable domain, with the rest looked up from reference TRBV5-4 and TRBJ2-5, is ETGVTQSPTHLIKTRGQQVTLRCSSQSGHNTVSWYQQALGQGPQFIFQYYREEENGRGNFPPRFSGLQFPNYSSELNVNALELDDSALYLCASHLRGAPRETQYFGPGTRLLVL.

The chain carries TRBV5-6 and TRBJ2-5; D gene uncertain. The germline CDR1 and CDR2 sequences are SGHDT and YYEEEE. Trimming took off 2 bases at V and 0 bases at J, with 8 bases between the two ends. The CDR3 contains 14 residues. CDR3 protein: CASSFTQYQETQYF. The DNA for the CDR3 is TGTGCCAGCAGCTTTACCCAGTACCAAGAGACCCAGTACTTC.

The J gene is TRBJ1-1, the V gene TRBV5-5; perhaps TRBD1 as D (6 bases). CDR1 and CDR2 (germline): SGHKS, YYEKEE (reference sequence). Trimming stripped 4 bases from V and 4 bases from J, with 11 bases between. The CDR3 contains 13 residues. CDR3 protein: CASSPTGSTEAFF. The CDR3 DNA is TGTGCCAGCAGCCCAACAGGGAGCACTGAAGCTTTCTTT.

This clone was seen a single time. The rearrangement joins TRBV6-5 to TRBJ2-1, with TRBD2 matching over 7 bases. Germline V gene sequence: CDR1 MNHEY, CDR2 SVGAGI. V lost 6 bases, J lost 6 bases, and 11 bases stayed unmatched. The CDR3 length is 15 residues. The CDR3 DNA reads TGTGCCAGCAGGCGGGAGTTAGTGGATACCAATGAGCAGTTCTTC. Residues: CASRRELVDTNEQFF.

The V call is TRBV11-2, the J call TRBJ2-1; TRBD1 matches 8 bases. Germline V gene sequence: CDR1 SGHAT, CDR2 FQNNGV. V lost 3 bases and J lost 4; bases outside the gene matches: 11. CDR3 length equals 17 residues. The CDR3 nucleotides read TGTGCCAGCAGCTTCGCAGTCGACCGGGACAGGTACAATGAGCAGTTCTTC. It yields the protein CASSFAVDRDRYNEQFF.

The chain employs TRBV6-6 and TRBJ2-7; 8 bases agree with TRBD2. The V gene's germline CDR1 is MNHNY and CDR2 SVGAGI (reference sequence). This CDR3 has 13 residues. The junction had 11 bases not matched to a gene; V was cut back by 7 bases and J by 9 bases. CDR3 in amino acids: CASTQPGGLAQYF. The CDR3 DNA follows: TGTGCCAGCACCCAACCGGGGGGGCTTGCGCAGTACTTC.

The gene calls are TRBV12-2 and TRBJ1-1. TRBV12-2 is recorded as a pseudogene. The CDR3 is 16 residues long. The CDR3 loop reads CASRREEETRNTEAFF. In nucleotides, the CDR3 is TGTGCAAGTCGCCGGGAGGAGGAGACGAGGAACACTGAAGCTTTCTTT.

The genes are TRBV7-2 and TRBJ1-6; 9 bases agree with TRBD1. The J segment lost 7 bases and the V segment lost 1 base, leaving 5 bases of the junction unmatched. CDR3 length: 16 amino acids. Germline V gene data show CDR1 as SGHTA and CDR2 as FQGNSA. CDR3: CASSLVWDRANSPLHF. The CDR3 DNA reads as TGTGCCAGCAGCTTAGTATGGGACAGGGCCAATTCACCCCTCCACTTT.

This chain joins TRBV14 and TRBJ2-1; 10 bases align to TRBD2. There are 16 residues in the CDR3. Germline V lookup: CDR1 SGHDN, CDR2 FVKESK. V was pared by 0 bases and J by 3 bases, with 2 bases of the junction left unmatched. The CDR3 bases are TGTGCCAGCAGCCAAGAATCTAGCGGGGGCTACAATGAGCAGTTCTTC. Translation gives CASSQESSGGYNEQFF.

This chain uses TRBV27 with TRBJ2-1, with TRBD2 identical over 7 bases. Germline V gene sequence: CDR1 MNHEY, CDR2 SMNVEV (reference sequence). V lost 6 bases to trimming and J lost 7 bases; unmatched junction nucleotides: 9. The CDR3 runs to 14 residues. The CDR3 DNA follows: TGTGCCAGCAGCCAGCGGGATCGCAGAAATGAGCAGTTCTTC. Translating it yields CASSQRDRRNEQFF.

The genes are TRBV28 and TRBJ2-7, with TRBD2 identical over 10 bases. Germline V CDR1 and CDR2: MDHEN, SYDVKM. The J segment lost 4 bases and the V segment lost 7 bases, leaving 10 bases of the junction unmatched. The CDR3 is made up of 15 amino acids. CDR3 sequence: CASNISGRTRYEQYF. DNA for the CDR3: TGTGCCAGCAATATTAGCGGGAGGACGAGGTACGAGCAGTACTTC.

The chain uses TRBV15 and TRBJ1-6, with TRBD1 identical over 8 bases. The J segment lost 10 bases and the V segment lost 4 bases, leaving 9 bases of the junction unmatched. There are 15 residues in the CDR3. Per the germline V gene, CDR1 is LNHNV and CDR2 is YYDKDF (reference sequence). CDR3 sequence (DNA): TGTGCCACCAGCACGTCCACGGACAGGGTGTCACCCCTCCACTTT. Translating it yields CATSTSTDRVSPLHF.

V usage is TRBV29-1 and J usage is TRBJ2-3; 7 bases fit TRBD2. This CDR3 comprises 13 residues. Trimming cost V 0 bases and J 12 bases; bases outside gene matches: 9. Germline CDR1 and CDR2: SQVTM and ANQGSEA. This CDR3 reads CSVEERERGKQYF. CDR3 DNA sequence: TGCAGCGTTGAAGAGCGGGAGAGGGGTAAACAGTATTTT.